This T cell receptor (beta chain) was documented in a study of cytomegalovirus exposure and HLA in healthy donors. Overall study results and limits: Later on, a genetic analysis was performed. It linked a missense variant in DCLRE1C with V- and J-gene trimming of TCR beta. Most likely, a cluster of highly shared sequence variants arose as a sequencing artifact. The study had only CMV serostatus as immune exposure information.

The CDR3 loop spans 13 amino acids. V dropped 4 bases and J dropped 2 bases, with 9 bases sitting between them. Looked up from germline, CDR1 is SGHRS and CDR2 is YFSETQ. Points on this clone: Its specificity is unknown. The same CDR3 also results from other DNA sequences found in this sample.

This PCR relied on a set of 60 Vbeta primers and 13 Jbeta primers. TCRdb's copy holds only in-frame clones and misses some; the assay was immunoSEQ multiplex PCR. The data show 74,000 or so clones, just over 75% seen once. The chain joins TRBV5-1 to TRBJ1-2, with D tentatively TRBD1 (6 bases). Sequenced input: PBMCs. The source is a man between 45 and 60 years old in good health and CMV-seropositive. The CDR3 DNA sequence: TGCGCCAGCAGCCCGGACAGAAACTATGGCTACACCTTC. This encodes CASSPDRNYGYTF.